This entry concerns a single TCR beta chain. Its antigen has not been determined. No base qualities exist here, and no much larger clone lies one base off it. The data were obtained in a study of cytomegalovirus exposure and HLA in healthy donors (dated by TCRdb to about 2017). With regard to the full study: According to an earlier analysis of a few hundred of the donors, about 179 million T cells yielded some 110 million unique TCR beta sequences and approximately 300 Gb of sequence data. In the later analysis, no new phenotypic data were used to find candidate immune exposures; instead, reliance was placed on TCR beta sequences and their occurrence across donors. To study patterns of TCR occurrence, a later analysis re-analyzed previously published TCR beta repertoires from more than 550 donors and added high-resolution HLA genotyping. Both class I and class II loci were covered by HLA typing, at four-digit resolution. Typing coverage varied by locus: about 629-630 donors for A, B, C, DRB1 and DQB1; 522 for DQA1; 606 for DPA1; under 490 for DPB1. A later genetic analysis used genome-wide SNP genotypes for about 65% of the 666 donors, treating that subset as a discovery cohort. Of the 300 to 450 genotyped donors, over 70% fell in the genetic ancestry cluster associated with self-reported Caucasian donors. Every discovery cohort repertoire had been produced on one sequencing platform. On average, roughly 250,000 unique TCR beta nucleotide sequences were sequenced per donor among a few hundred genotyped donors of the cohort, with 15% to 20% of those sequences being non-productive. Roughly 300 gigabases of sequencing data and 70 million to 85 million unique TCR sequences were included in an early release covering about 700 HLA-typed donors. Along with the approximately 700-subject first cohort, a separate validation cohort of 120 different subjects was used. About 5 DR-DQ haplotypes were handled as single units for association and clustering, since linkage in the cohort was strong. Donor age, sex, ethnicity and CMV serostatus were collected together with the repertoire data. The study used immunosequencing to profile the T cell repertoires of 600 to 850 subjects and linked those repertoires to cytomegalovirus serostatus. In an earlier analysis of roughly 600 of the donors, high-throughput TCR beta sequencing was used to judge whether each TCR beta V gene segment behaved as functional or pseudogenic. The study combined high-throughput TCR immunosequencing, statistical association of individual TCRs with disease status, and machine learning to predict cytomegalovirus infection status. The aim of the study was to test whether cataloging public T cell receptors could identify signatures of past pathogen exposure.

The cohort comprised 710 or so healthy bone marrow donors. All cohort members were sampled while nominally healthy, although unrecorded immune exposures were likely present. The donor was CMV seropositive and belonged to the group of some 290 seropositive cohort members. A peripheral blood sample was provided by each donor, and peripheral blood mononuclear cells were used for TCR beta sequencing. Genomic DNA extraction from the blood cell samples was performed with the Qiagen DNeasy Blood Extraction Kit. Taken from the germline V gene, the CDR1 and CDR2 loops are MDHEN and SYDVKM. Deletion took 7 bases off V and 0 bases off J, with a span of 15 bases between the germline ends. The CDR3 contains 15 residues, cysteine and phenylalanine counted. Left in the record is the CDR3 DNA by itself, 45 bases read in frame from the first base. What the research found in general, with its limitations: Sequencing depth was assumed to be roughly uniform across donors in the presence/absence analyses, though that assumption may not hold. Some IMGT-functional V segments, including TRBV6-2 and TRBV6-3, could not be told apart with the 87-base-pair reads, so those segments were excluded. When HLA alleles, especially DR and DQ, strongly co-occurred, TCR associations were difficult to assign to individual alleles. In a later analysis, several top co-occurrence clusters were reported to appear linked to parvovirus B19, influenza, CMV and Epstein-Barr virus. Three of the identified cytomegalovirus-associated TCR beta chains were confirmed in vitro to be specific for cytomegalovirus antigens. The classifier was reported to diagnose cytomegalovirus status with high specificity and sensitivity in both the original cohort and the validation cohort. A group of highly shared sequence variants was considered likely to be a technical artifact of the sequencing pipeline. The only immune exposure information available for the cohort was CMV serostatus. According to the authors, the approach could potentially be generalized to other disease states and immunological phenotypes. A later analysis associated around 16,000 TCR beta sequences with specific HLA alleles at a false discovery rate of 0.05. Compared with equally common non-associated chains, HLA-associated TCR beta chains in a later analysis were more clonally expanded and had lower generation probabilities. In an earlier analysis of several hundred of the donors, most TCR beta V segments were observed in productive rearrangements about 90% or about 30% of the time, broadly matching IMGT annotations. In the study, approximately 160 TCR beta chains were listed as associated with cytomegalovirus. According to a later analysis, most CMV-associated TCR beta chains appeared to be HLA-restricted, and the HLA associations seemed to be driven largely by CMV exposure. Only TCR beta chains were sequenced in this cohort, and the absence of alpha or paired-chain data limited detectable features. Because counts were too low, approximately 18 rarely observed V segments, including chromosome 9 orphons, were excluded from the earlier analysis of 587 of the donors. HLA typing was unavailable for some donors at each locus, so association tests used only the typed subset. Correlated functional status among segregating V segments might be attributable to linkage disequilibrium, but an unknown experimental factor could not be ruled out. A further reported finding was that TCR beta sequences accurately predicted the HLA-A and HLA-B alleles for most subjects in the first cohort. Across donors, most TCR sequences were observed very rarely, whereas some public TCRs were present in many individuals. In a later analysis, the rate of TCR association differed among HLA loci, with DRB1 alleles having the most associated TCRs and HLA-C alleles having the fewest. In a later genetic analysis, a missense DCLRE1C variant was associated with V-gene and J-gene trimming of TCR beta chains, and the association was replicated in an independent cohort. According to a later genetic analysis, donors in an Asian-associated ancestry cluster had fewer N-insertions in productive TCRs than the approximately 670-donor mean.

Libraries were prepared through the immunoSEQ multiplex PCR assay. For the multiplex PCR, a mixture combining 60 forward primers for TCR Vbeta segments and 13 reverse primers for TCR Jbeta segments was used. Amplification of the CDR3 region of rearranged TCR beta genes was performed with a multiplex PCR assay on genomic DNA. The amplified TCR beta libraries were sequenced on the Illumina HiSeq System as 87-base-pair reads. Processing in the source paper ran as follows. In a later analysis, roughly 80 million unique TCR beta chains were counted across the approximately 640 repertoires, and roughly 9.9 million of these chains were shared by at least two donors. A nearest-neighbor algorithm error-corrected the raw reads and collapsed the reads into unique sequences, merging closely related sequences to remove PCR and sequencing errors. V, D and J gene segments were assigned by aligning CDR3 sequences to IMGT reference sequences. For a sequence to be retained, a match of at least six nucleotides was required to both a V gene segment and a J gene segment. Rearrangements were called productive when the CDR3 lacked stop codons and stayed in frame with V and J; all others were non-productive. CDR3 was defined by IMGT convention, running from the second conserved V-encoded cysteine to the conserved J-encoded phenylalanine. In an earlier analysis of around 570 of the donors, sequences lacking an unambiguous match to a single V gene segment were excluded. An earlier analysis of a few hundred of the donors called V segments functional above 56.7% productive rearrangements and segregating when the between-donor standard deviation exceeded 5%. A statistical classification framework was built for diagnosing cytomegalovirus status from the catalog of TCR beta chain sequences. A later analysis assigned V and J genes by comparing TCR nucleotide sequences with IMGT/GENE-DB human TR gene sequences. Using the TCRdist pipeline, a later analysis assigned CDR3 sequences along with most-parsimonious VDJ recombination scenarios. In a later analysis, every TCR beta chain was defined by the combination of its CDR3 amino acid sequence and its V-gene family, and reads without a unique V-gene family were dropped. As a way to deal with suspected cross-contamination and a sequencing artifact, a later analysis dropped 450 to 600 nucleotide sequences that were highly shared and had low generation probability. A later analysis calculated a clonal expansion index for each public chain from normalized within-repertoire ranks of inferred template counts. A later analysis computed generation probabilities with a VDJ recombination model fitted to out-of-frame rearrangements, and checked the results against IGoR. In a later analysis, TCR-TCR, TCR-HLA and TCR-CMV co-occurrence was scored with hypergeometric tests, and a repertoire-size bias correction was applied to TCR pairs. To estimate false discovery rates, a later analysis permuted the HLA or CMV assignments 20 times. In a later analysis, co-occurring TCRs were grouped using DBSCAN, with TCRdist sequence similarity added in when clustering inside HLA-allele-positive subsets. Repertoires with fewer than 30,000 or more than 120,000 public chains were left out of co-occurrence clustering, as were four to six repertoires with anomalous nucleotide sharing. Held by TCRdb, this immuneACCESS table contains in-frame sequences only and omits some clones. Under half of the omission traces to an unresolved V gene where checked; the cause of the rest is unknown. The V and J calls and clone size come from that table; D and trimming were worked out from the DNA. This sample comprises some 140,000 clones, 80% of them detected only once. The ten top clones hold approximately 5.6% of the sample.

The chain was built from TRBV28 and TRBJ1-1; confidence is insufficient to name the D gene. The sample comprised PBMCs. The source of this sequence is a woman between 40 and 55 years old in good health and CMV-seropositive. The nucleotide sequence is TGTGCCAGCACCCGCGGGCAGCAGCTGAACACTGAAGCTTTCTTT. It codes for CASTRGQQLNTEAFF. Joined to the reference TRBV28 and TRBJ1-1 proteins, this CDR3 gives the full variable domain: DVKVTQSSRYLVKRTGEKVFLECVQDMDHENMFWYRQDPGLGLRLIYFSYDVKMKEKGDIPEGYSVSREKKERFSLILESASTNQTSMYLCASTRGQQLNTEAFFGQGTRLTVV.